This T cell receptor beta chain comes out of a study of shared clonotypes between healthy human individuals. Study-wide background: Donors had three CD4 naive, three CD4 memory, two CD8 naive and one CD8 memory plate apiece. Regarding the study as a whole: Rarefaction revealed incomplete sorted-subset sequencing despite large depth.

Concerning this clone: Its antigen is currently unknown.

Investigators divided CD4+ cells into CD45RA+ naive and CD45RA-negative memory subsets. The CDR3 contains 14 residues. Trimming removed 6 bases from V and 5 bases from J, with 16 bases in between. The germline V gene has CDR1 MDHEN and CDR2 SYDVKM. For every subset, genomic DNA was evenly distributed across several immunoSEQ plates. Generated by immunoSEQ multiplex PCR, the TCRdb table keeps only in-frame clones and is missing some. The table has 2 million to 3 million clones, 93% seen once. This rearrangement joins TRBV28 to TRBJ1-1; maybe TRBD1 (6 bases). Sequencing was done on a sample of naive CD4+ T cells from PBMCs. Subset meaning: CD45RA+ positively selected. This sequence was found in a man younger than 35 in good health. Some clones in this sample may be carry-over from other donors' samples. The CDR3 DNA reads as TGTGCCAGCAGACCCAGACAGGTTGGAACTGAAGCTTTCTTT. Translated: CASRPRQVGTEAFF.